This T cell receptor (beta chain) was captured by sequencing in a study of tumor and adjacent non-tumor tissue in lung cancer (dated by TCRdb to the late 2010s). In terms of the full investigation: Patients with adenocarcinoma (around 13), squamous cell carcinoma (2) and small cell lung cancer (1) were included in the cohort. Using bulk TCRbeta repertoires from under 18 lung cancer patients, the study set lung tumor tissue side by side with matched distant non-tumor lung tissue. TCRbeta CDR3 sequencing was performed on fewer than 35 paired specimens, with one tumor sample and one normal lung sample collected per patient. Ages among the roughly 15 patients ranged from roughly 31 to 80 years, there were around ten men and 5 women, and disease was at TNM stage I to III. A total of about 130 million productive TCRbeta reads were generated by sequencing, corresponding to an average of roughly 4 million reads per sample.

This clonotype was seen a few times. The antigen it recognizes is unknown. No per-base quality is available; no much larger clone lies one base away. Ends trimmed: V by 4 bases, J by 6 bases; bases unmatched to a gene: 7. Reading the germline V gene gives CDR1 SGDLS and CDR2 YYNGEE. The CDR3 measures 15 amino acids from cysteine to phenylalanine. Just CDR3 DNA is preserved here, 45 bases in frame from base 1. Library prep was done by multiplex PCR. Sequenced using an Illumina HiSeq 2500. TCRbeta libraries were constructed through three rounds of nested PCR with primers (Table S4) according to protocols modified from ARM-PCR. Before sequencing, PCR products of 200-500 bp were cut from the gel and purified using the QIAquick gel extraction kit. From the authors' description of their analysis: Reads were cleaned with Trimmomatic, merged with FLASH into complete CDR3 sequences, and assigned to V(D)J germline segments with MiTCR. VDJtools was used to compute clonal diversity as the inverse Simpson's index. In-frame sequences lacking a premature stop codon were counted as productive reads. TCRdb reran the public reads through fastp at Q25 and MiXCR, keeping productive beta chains. Rows are combined by CDR3 protein, so each entry shows the most common genes and DNA. TCRdb, not the original authors, processed these V and J calls. The sample includes some 100,000 distinct CDR3 sequences, with roughly 80% observed a single time. About 30% of the sample belongs to the ten largest clones.

RNA was extracted from bulk unsorted tissue and checked for quality with a NanoDrop ND-1000 and an Agilent 2100. For the normal lung samples, distant non-tumor tissue was collected more than 3 cm away from the tumor edge. Donors were newly diagnosed lung cancer patients admitted for thoracic surgery in China between August and November 2014, without prior chemotherapy. Patients who had received previous radiotherapy or chemotherapy, or who had another concurrent cancer, were excluded from the study. Pieces of surgical tissue measuring roughly 1-2.2 cm3 were kept in RNAlater solution and held at -80 degrees C until needed. Overall study outcomes, separate from this receptor: Because peripheral blood was not sequenced, blood TCRbeta repertoires in the lung cancer patients of the study were not examined. A significantly larger cumulative share of the repertoire was made up by the top 100 clones in normal lung than in tumor tissue. TCR diversity was significantly higher in younger patients, and higher tumor TCR diversity was associated with shorter overall and disease-free survival. With only around 15 patients in the cohort, the authors noted that larger samples and more detailed clinical data are needed. Tumor tissue showed significantly greater TCR diversity (inverse Simpson) than normal lung tissue (431.37 vs 166.20, P = 0.0075, Mann-Whitney U test). The sequencing platform is not named in the methods, and unique molecular identifiers are not mentioned.

The source is a man aged 60-69 years with small cell lung cancer. Source material: distant non-tumor lung tissue. The receptor chain draws on TRBV9 and TRBJ2-1; the junction holds 10 bases that match TRBD2. The CDR3 corresponds to CASSPQSGRANEQFF. The DNA sequence is TGTGCCAGCAGCCCTCAGAGCGGGAGGGCCAATGAGCAGTTCTTC. When the CDR3 is completed using the reference TRBV9 and TRBJ2-1 genes on either side, the full variable domain is DSGVTQTPKHLITATGQRVTLRCSPRSGDLSVYWYQQSLDQGLQFLIQYYNGEERAKGNILERFSAQQFPDLHSELNLSSLELGDSALYFCASSPQSGRANEQFFGPGTRLTVL.